The source of this T cell receptor (beta chain) is a study of radiotherapy plus CTLA-4 blockade in lung cancer. Sequencing used immunoSEQ multiplex PCR; TCRdb keeps in-frame clones, though not all of them. The table shows tens of thousands of clones, with roughly 80% occurring only once. CDR3 size: 15 residues. V was pared by 1 base and J by 0 bases, with 7 bases between. Germline-derived CDR1 and CDR2 are LNHDA and SQIVND (reference sequence). This clone has a handful of counts. The chain joins TRBV19 to TRBJ2-1; the D gene is possibly TRBD1 (5 bases). Sample: peripheral blood, taken from a patient treated with radiotherapy plus ipilimumab. The source is a human donor with non-small cell lung cancer who had stable disease on radiotherapy plus ipilimumab. The CDR3 region is CASSIGQSSYNEQFF. The CDR3 bases are TGTGCCAGTAGTATAGGACAGAGCTCCTACAATGAGCAGTTCTTC.